The 2 T cell receptor beta chains below were found in one sample sequenced in a study of T-cell memory formation after mild COVID-19. TCRdb fed the 5' RACE reads into MiXCR, producing one record per CDR3 protein. The sample has around 250,000 distinct CDR3 sequences, more than 8% seen once; the top ten hold 22%. Sequenced material: PBMCs or a T cell subset sorted from them (not recorded which). These receptors were obtained from a young man who had mild COVID-19 (a few samples of this study predate the infection). Cell type and time point are not known.

This clonotype came up many times. This rearrangement joins TRBV5-1 to TRBJ2-2; D may match TRBD1 or TRBD2 (5 bases each). This CDR3 comprises 15 residues. Per the germline V gene, CDR1 is SGHRS and CDR2 is YFSETQ. V lost 4 bases to trimming and J lost 1 base, with 11 bases between them. The CDR3 loop is CASSLGTVNTGELFF. The CDR3 nucleotides are TGCGCCAGCAGCCTTGGGACGGTGAACACCGGGGAGCTGTTTTTT.

This clonotype showed up many times. The rearrangement joins TRBV4-3 to TRBJ2-2, with D possibly TRBD1 on 5 matching bases. This CDR3 is 14 amino acids long. In germline, CDR1 is LGHNA, CDR2 YSLEER. Trimming stripped 8 bases from V and 4 bases from J, with 14 bases between. DNA for the CDR3: TGCGCCAGCGGGGCGGTCGCTTTCACCGGGGAGCTGTTTTTT. Protein: CASGAVAFTGELFF.